The entry below gives a single T cell receptor (beta chain) sequence along with its context. Sequencing used immunoSEQ multiplex PCR; TCRdb keeps in-frame clones, though not all of them. The sample has tens of thousands of clones, approximately 91% seen once; the top ten hold roughly 6.9%. Germline lookup yields CDR1 MNHEY and CDR2 SVGAGI. The CDR3 loop spans 12 amino acids. V gave up 6 bases and J gave up 1 base, with 7 bases separating them. This entry comes from a study of control samples from healthy donors and cancer patients. The clonotype originates from a man over 45 in good health. The genes are TRBV6-5 and TRBJ2-7, with a possible D match to TRBD2 (6 bases). Sequenced material: blood. CDR3 region: CASREGSYEQYF. In DNA form, the CDR3 reads TGTGCCAGCAGGGAGGGGTCCTACGAGCAGTACTTC.